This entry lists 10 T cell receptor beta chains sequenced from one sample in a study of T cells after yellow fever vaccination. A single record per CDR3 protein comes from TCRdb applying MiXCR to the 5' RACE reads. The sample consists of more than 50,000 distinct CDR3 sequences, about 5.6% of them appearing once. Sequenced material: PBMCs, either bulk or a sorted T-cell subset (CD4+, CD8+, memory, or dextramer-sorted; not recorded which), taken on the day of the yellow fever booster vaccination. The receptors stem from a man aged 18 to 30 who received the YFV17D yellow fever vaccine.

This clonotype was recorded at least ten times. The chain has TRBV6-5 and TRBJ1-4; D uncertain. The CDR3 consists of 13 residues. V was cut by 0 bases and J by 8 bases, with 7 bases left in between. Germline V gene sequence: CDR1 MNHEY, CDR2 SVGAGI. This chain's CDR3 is CASSYSRPEKLFF. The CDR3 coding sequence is TGTGCCAGCAGTTACTCAAGGCCAGAAAAACTGTTTTTT.

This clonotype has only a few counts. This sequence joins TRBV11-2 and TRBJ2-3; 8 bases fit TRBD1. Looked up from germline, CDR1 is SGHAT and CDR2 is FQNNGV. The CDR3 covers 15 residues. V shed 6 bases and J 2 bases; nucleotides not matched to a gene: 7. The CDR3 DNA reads TGTGCCAGCAGGAACTCCAGGGGGCTCACAGATACGCAGTATTTT. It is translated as CASRNSRGLTDTQYF.

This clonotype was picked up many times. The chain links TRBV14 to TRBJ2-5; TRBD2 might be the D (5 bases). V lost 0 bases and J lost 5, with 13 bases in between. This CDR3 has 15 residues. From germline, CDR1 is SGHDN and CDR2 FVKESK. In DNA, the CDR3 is TGTGCCAGCAGCCAAGATAGAGGGAATGGGGAGACCCAGTACTTC. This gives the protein CASSQDRGNGETQYF.

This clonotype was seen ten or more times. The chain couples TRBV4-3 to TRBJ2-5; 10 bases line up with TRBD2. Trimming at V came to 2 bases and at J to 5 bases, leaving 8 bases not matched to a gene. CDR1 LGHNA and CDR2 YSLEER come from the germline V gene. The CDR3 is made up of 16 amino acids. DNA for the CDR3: TGCGCCAGCAGCCAAACACTAGCGGGGCGTAAGGAGACCCAGTACTTC. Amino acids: CASSQTLAGRKETQYF.

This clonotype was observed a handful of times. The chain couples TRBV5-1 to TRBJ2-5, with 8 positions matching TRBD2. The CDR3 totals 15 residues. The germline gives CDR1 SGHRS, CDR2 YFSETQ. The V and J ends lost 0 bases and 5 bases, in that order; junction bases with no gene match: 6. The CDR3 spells CASSLGLAGSETQYF. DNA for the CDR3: TGCGCCAGCAGCTTGGGTCTAGCGGGCTCGGAGACCCAGTACTTC.

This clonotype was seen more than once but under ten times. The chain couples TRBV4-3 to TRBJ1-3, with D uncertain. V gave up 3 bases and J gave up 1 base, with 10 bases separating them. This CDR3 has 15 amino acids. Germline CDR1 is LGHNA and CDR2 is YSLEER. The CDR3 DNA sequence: TGCGCCAGCAGCCAGGGCCGCGAATCTGGAAACACCATATATTTT. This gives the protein CASSQGRESGNTIYF.

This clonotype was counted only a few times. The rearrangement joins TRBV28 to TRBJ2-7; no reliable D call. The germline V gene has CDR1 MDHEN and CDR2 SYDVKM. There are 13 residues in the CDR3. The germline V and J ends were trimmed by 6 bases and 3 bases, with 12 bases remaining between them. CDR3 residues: CASRKGPNYEQYV. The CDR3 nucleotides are TGTGCCAGCAGGAAAGGACCAAACTACGAGCAGTACGTC.

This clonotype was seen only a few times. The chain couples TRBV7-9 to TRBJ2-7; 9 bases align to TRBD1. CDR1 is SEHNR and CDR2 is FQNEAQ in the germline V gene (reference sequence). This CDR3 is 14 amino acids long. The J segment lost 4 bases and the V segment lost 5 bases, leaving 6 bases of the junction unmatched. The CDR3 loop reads CASSPRDRVYEQYF. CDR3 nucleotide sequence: TGTGCCAGCAGCCCCCGGGACAGGGTTTACGAGCAGTACTTC.

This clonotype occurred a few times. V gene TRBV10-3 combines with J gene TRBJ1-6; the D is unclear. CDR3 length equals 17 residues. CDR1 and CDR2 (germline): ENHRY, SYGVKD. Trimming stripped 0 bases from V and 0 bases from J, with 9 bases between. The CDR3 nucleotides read TGTGCCATCAGTGAGTCGGAGGGAAGCTCCTATAATTCACCCCTCCACTTT. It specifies CAISESEGSSYNSPLHF.

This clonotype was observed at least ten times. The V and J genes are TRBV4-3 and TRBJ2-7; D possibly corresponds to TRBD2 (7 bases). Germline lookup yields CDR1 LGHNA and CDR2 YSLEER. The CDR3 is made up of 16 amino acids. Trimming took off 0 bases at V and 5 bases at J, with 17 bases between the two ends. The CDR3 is CASSQDIGGGLDEQYF. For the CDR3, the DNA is TGCGCCAGCAGCCAAGATATAGGGGGGGGGCTTGACGAGCAGTACTTC.